This T cell receptor beta chain was recovered during a study of T cell repertoires in cytomegalovirus infection. Trimming removed 0 bases from V and 9 bases from J, with 6 bases in between. The CDR3 is 12 amino acids. CDR1 is MNHNY, CDR2 SVGAGI, per germline (reference sequence). Each CDR3 protein gets one entry after TCRdb re-called the reads with MiXCR. The profile covers roughly 280,000 distinct CDR3 sequences, with roughly 13% appearing a single time and roughly 8.9% taken by the ten largest. This clonotype was observed a few times. Sequencing was carried out using PBMCs. The sequence was obtained from a human donor in good health (CMV status not recorded). Some clones in this sample may be carry-over from other donors' samples. The rearrangement joins TRBV6-6 to TRBJ2-1; unclear D gene. CDR3 sequence: CASSYSGTEQFF. The CDR3 bases are TGTGCCAGCAGTTACTCGGGAACTGAGCAGTTCTTC.